Presented here are 26 T cell receptor beta chains from one specimen sequenced in a study of cytomegalovirus exposure and HLA in healthy donors. PCR amplification relied on 60 Vbeta primers (plus 13 Jbeta primers). Here immunoSEQ multiplex PCR was the method, and the copy in TCRdb shows in-frame clones only, minus some. Altogether 150,000 to 200,000 clones are present, 75% to 80% being singletons, with the ten largest covering approximately 14%. Sequenced: PBMCs. The source of these receptors is a woman aged 25 to 39 in good health and CMV-seropositive.

This clone turned up a few times. The V and J genes are TRBV29-1 and TRBJ1-2; TRBD1 agrees at 9 bases. The CDR3 has 14 amino acids. Germline CDR1 is SQVTM and CDR2 is ANQGSEA. J gave up 4 bases and V 7 bases, and 10 bases lay outside the gene matches. The CDR3 DNA reads TGCAGCGCTGCACAGGGGGCGGGGTCCTATGGCTACACCTTC. Amino acids: CSAAQGAGSYGYTF.

The V and J genes are TRBV7-9 and TRBJ1-6; 9 bases are a match to TRBD1. The J segment lost 1 base and the V segment lost 4 bases, leaving 5 bases of the junction unmatched. This CDR3 is 17 amino acids long. CDR1 and CDR2 (germline): SEHNR, FQNEAQ (reference sequence). The chain's CDR3 is CASSSTGGGSYNSPLHF. DNA for the CDR3: TGTGCCAGCAGCTCAACAGGGGGCGGGTCCTATAATTCACCCCTCCACTTT.

The rearrangement links TRBV19 to TRBJ2-7, with no clear D. Trimming removed 1 base from V and 0 bases from J, with 4 bases in between. The CDR3 extends over 13 amino acids. CDR1 is LNHDA, CDR2 SQIVND, per germline (reference sequence). CDR3: CASSIVVSYEQYF. The DNA for the CDR3 is TGTGCCAGTAGTATAGTCGTCTCCTACGAGCAGTACTTC.

This clone has just a few counts. V gene TRBV30 combines with J gene TRBJ2-2, with TRBD2 matching 13 bases. The CDR3 has 16 residues. Trimming cost V 2 bases and J 1 base; bases outside gene matches: 1. Germline V gene data show CDR1 as GTSNPN and CDR2 as SVGIG (reference sequence). This CDR3 reads CAWSRLAGGNTGELFF. DNA for the CDR3: TGTGCCTGGAGTAGACTAGCGGGAGGGAACACCGGGGAGCTGTTTTTT.

Only one count was recorded for this clone. V usage is TRBV30 and J usage is TRBJ2-1, with 8 bases that match TRBD2. CDR1 and CDR2 from the germline V gene are GTSNPN and SVGIG (reference sequence). Germline trimming cut 7 bases from V and 1 base from J; bases unmatched to any gene: 3. The CDR3 has 13 amino acids. The CDR3: CAYGGASYNEQFF. CDR3 nucleotides: TGTGCCTACGGGGGGGCTTCCTACAATGAGCAGTTCTTC.

The chain is built from TRBV2 and TRBJ1-1; 7 positions match TRBD1. Losses at the gene ends were 6 bases for V and 5 bases for J; bases not matched to a gene: 9. The germline V gene encodes CDR1 SNHLY and CDR2 FYNNEI. The CDR3 loop spans 14 amino acids. CDR3 coding DNA: TGTGCCAGCAGAGCCCAGACAGGGAGGACTGAAGCTTTCTTT. Amino acids: CASRAQTGRTEAFF.

This clone appeared a few times. The chain links TRBV5-6 to TRBJ2-1, with D possibly matching TRBD2 (7 bases). The CDR3 has 12 residues. Trimming removed 4 bases from V and 9 bases from J, with 11 bases in between. The germline CDR1 and CDR2 sequences are SGHDT and YYEEEE. CDR3 amino acids: CASSLRGGEQFF. The CDR3, as DNA: TGTGCCAGCAGCCTAAGGGGGGGTGAGCAGTTCTTC.

The V call is TRBV5-1, the J call TRBJ1-2; maybe TRBD1 (5 bases). Germline V CDR1 and CDR2: SGHRS, YFSETQ. The V gene lost 0 bases and the J gene lost 7 bases, with 10 bases spanning the gap. This CDR3 region has 13 residues. The CDR3 region is CASSLAGNSGYTF. The CDR3 DNA follows: TGCGCCAGCAGCTTGGCAGGGAATAGTGGCTACACCTTC.

The table lists this clone with a count of one. CDR3 nucleotides: TGTGCCAGCAGCTTAGACGGACTCTATCAGCCCCAGCATTTT. Its translation is CASSLDGLYQPQHF. The chain recombines TRBV5-4 with TRBJ1-5; D gene uncertain. The CDR3 extends over 14 amino acids. V was cut by 2 bases and J by 5 bases, with 11 bases left in between. Per the germline V gene, CDR1 is SGHNT and CDR2 is YYREEE (reference sequence). Looking up the rest from reference TRBV5-4 and TRBJ1-5 gives the full variable domain: ETGVTQSPTHLIKTRGQQVTLRCSSQSGHNTVSWYQQALGQGPQFIFQYYREEENGRGNFPPRFSGLQFPNYSSELNVNALELDDSALYLCASSLDGLYQPQHFGDGTRLSIL.

The rearrangement joins TRBV5-1 to TRBJ1-6; tentatively, D is TRBD1 (6 bases). The CDR3 runs 16 residues. Per the germline V gene, CDR1 is SGHRS and CDR2 is YFSETQ. V was cut by 4 bases and J by 1 base, with 12 bases left in between. In DNA form, the CDR3 reads TGCGCCAGCAGCCTTGGACAGATTTCCTATAATTCACCCCTCCACTTT. It codes for CASSLGQISYNSPLHF.

The chain carries TRBV11-2 and TRBJ1-2, with TRBD1 matching 12 bases. Germline assignment: CDR1 SGHAT and CDR2 FQNNGV. The V gene end was trimmed by 7 bases and the J gene end by 5 bases; junction bases not matched to a gene: 8. The CDR3 consists of 15 residues. In nucleotides, the CDR3 is TGTGCCAGCACCTTTGGGACAGGGGGCGCTTATGGCTACACCTTC. It codes for CASTFGTGGAYGYTF.

This clone was counted only a few times. The genes are TRBV27 and TRBJ1-6; 7 bases align to TRBD1. In germline, CDR1 is MNHEY, CDR2 SMNVEV (reference sequence). V trimming: 3 bases; J trimming: 6 bases; junction bases outside the gene matches: 2. CDR3 length: 14 residues. CDR3 bases: TGTGCCAGCAGTTTGTCAGGGGGTAATTCACCCCTCCACTTT. It yields the protein CASSLSGGNSPLHF.

V usage is TRBV10-3 and J usage is TRBJ2-7; D perhaps matches TRBD2 (5 bases). CDR1 is ENHRY, CDR2 SYGVKD, per germline. V was clipped by 10 bases and J by 7 bases, with 20 bases between them. CDR3 length equals 13 residues. For the CDR3, the DNA is TGTGCCACCGACGCCCGGGGAGACGATGAGCAGTACTTC. This codes for CATDARGDDEQYF.

The chain carries TRBV30 and TRBJ1-2; D is uncertain. Germline V gives CDR1 GTSNPN, CDR2 SVGIG (reference sequence). This CDR3 has 12 residues. The ends were cut back, 2 bases at V and 3 bases at J, with 7 bases in the middle. CDR3 amino acids: CAWSPAHYGYTF. For the CDR3, the DNA is TGTGCCTGGAGTCCCGCGCACTATGGCTACACCTTC.

The chain has TRBV5-1 and TRBJ1-2, with unresolved D. Between the trimmed V and J ends, which lost 3 bases and 7 bases, there was a span of 10 bases. Germline V gives CDR1 SGHRS, CDR2 YFSETQ. The CDR3 consists of 12 residues. CDR3 coding DNA: TGCGCCAGCAGCTCAAACTCAATTGGCTACACCTTC. This encodes CASSSNSIGYTF.

The rearrangement joins TRBV5-1 to TRBJ2-3, with 12 bases fitting TRBD2. J was trimmed by 0 bases and V by 4 bases; bases with no gene match: 3. Germline loops: CDR1 SGHRS, CDR2 YFSETQ. The CDR3 consists of 16 residues. The CDR3: CASSPGLAGSTDTQYF. The CDR3 DNA sequence: TGCGCCAGCAGCCCCGGACTAGCGGGGAGCACAGATACGCAGTATTTT.

This rearrangement joins TRBV4-3 to TRBJ1-2; D call uncertain. V was shortened by 0 bases and J by 4 bases, with 12 bases between the two germline ends. This CDR3 region has 15 residues. Germline-derived CDR1 and CDR2 are LGHNA and YSLEER. CDR3: CASSQETNSFYGYTF. CDR3 DNA: TGCGCCAGCAGCCAAGAGACGAACAGCTTCTATGGCTACACCTTC.

V is TRBV5-5 and J is TRBJ1-5, with TRBD1 as a possible D gene (5 bases). Germline V gives CDR1 SGHKS, CDR2 YYEKEE (reference sequence). The CDR3 runs to 15 residues. The V end was cut by 4 bases, the J end by 3 bases, with 14 bases between. The CDR3 sequence: CASSPAGGDNQPQHF. In nucleotides, the CDR3 is TGTGCCAGCAGCCCGGCCGGGGGGGACAATCAGCCCCAGCATTTT.

A few counts support this clone. The V gene is TRBV28, the J gene TRBJ2-7; the match to TRBD1 covers 7 bases. This CDR3 comprises 14 residues. The V and J ends lost 2 bases and 0 bases, in that order; junction bases with no gene match: 1. Germline CDR1 and CDR2: MDHEN and SYDVKM. The CDR3 is CASSLQGDSYEQYF. The CDR3 DNA follows: TGTGCCAGCAGTTTACAGGGGGACTCCTACGAGCAGTACTTC.

The rearrangement joins TRBV6-5 to TRBJ1-2, with 7 bases aligning to TRBD1. The CDR3 is 13 residues long. Losses at the gene ends were 3 bases for V and 8 bases for J; bases not matched to a gene: 6. Germline V CDR1 and CDR2: MNHEY, SVGAGI. The CDR3 coding sequence is TGTGCCAGCAGTTATTCACAGGGGATCGGCTACACCTTC. Its protein is CASSYSQGIGYTF.

A word on this clone: This sample includes further DNA sequences coding for the same CDR3. V and J are TRBV28 and TRBJ1-5, with 10 bases identical to TRBD1. Germline V gene sequence: CDR1 MDHEN, CDR2 SYDVKM. The J segment lost 7 bases and the V segment lost 3 bases, leaving 6 bases of the junction unmatched. The CDR3 totals 15 residues. CDR3 amino acids: CASSFQTGGGQPQHF. The CDR3 DNA reads as TGTGCCAGCAGTTTTCAGACAGGGGGCGGACAGCCCCAGCATTTT.

CDR3 loop: CASSLDPGAGNEQFF. The CDR3 nucleotides are TGCGCCAGCAGCTTGGATCCGGGAGCGGGCAATGAGCAGTTCTTC. The chain employs TRBV5-1 and TRBJ2-1; D is perhaps TRBD2 (6 bases). This CDR3 spans 15 amino acids. Trimming left V 0 bases short and J 6 bases short, with 13 bases between. Germline V CDR1 and CDR2: SGHRS, YFSETQ.

The rearrangement joins TRBV4-2 to TRBJ1-2; 9 positions agree with TRBD1. V gave up 0 bases and J gave up 5 bases; unmatched junction bases: 10. The CDR3 totals 17 residues. Germline CDR1 reads LGHNA; CDR2 reads YNFKEQ. Written as DNA, the CDR3 is TGTGCCAGCAGCCAAGAGGTTGATCCGGGACAGGGATATGGCTACACCTTC. This sequence encodes CASSQEVDPGQGYGYTF.

V and J are TRBV18 and TRBJ2-5, with D maybe TRBD1 (6 bases). V lost 3 bases to trimming and J lost 5 bases, with 16 bases between them. CDR1 is KGHSH and CDR2 is LQKENI in the germline V gene. There are 15 residues in the CDR3. In nucleotides, the CDR3 is TGTGCCAGCTCACCGATTTTACAGGGTATGGAGACCCAGTACTTC. Protein product: CASSPILQGMETQYF.

The rearrangement joins TRBV5-4 to TRBJ1-1; tentatively, D is TRBD1 (5 bases). Germline V gives CDR1 SGHNT, CDR2 YYREEE (reference sequence). V lost 1 base and J 13 bases, leaving 17 bases between the germline ends. CDR3 length equals 13 residues. The DNA of the CDR3 is TGTGCCAGCAGCTTGTATGGGGCAGGGAAGGGTTTCTTT. Residues: CASSLYGAGKGFF.

The V and J genes are TRBV11-2 and TRBJ2-6, with 9 positions matching TRBD1. CDR3 length: 17 residues. CDR1 SGHAT and CDR2 FQNNGV come from the germline V gene. V dropped 7 bases and J dropped 3; count of bases not matched to a gene: 10. Written as DNA, the CDR3 is TGTGCCAGCACCCCGGAGACAGGGGGGGGTGGGGCCAACGTCCTGACTTTC. This gives the protein CASTPETGGGGANVLTF.